The 22 T cell receptor beta chains given below trace back to one sample, sequenced in a study of blood T cell repertoires in COVID-19. Profiled with immunoSEQ multiplex PCR; TCRdb holds only in-frame clones, not every one. The top ten hold about 0.9% of the sample, which has tens of thousands of clones, 90% to 95% seen once. Specimen: peripheral blood. These receptors were taken from a male donor with active COVID-19.

This clone has just one count. The rearrangement uses TRBV18 and TRBJ2-1, with TRBD2 matching 8 bases. Germline assignment: CDR1 KGHSH and CDR2 LQKENI. CDR3 length equals 16 residues. V lost 3 bases and J lost 10; bases outside the gene matches: 14. The CDR3 coding sequence is TGTGCCAGCTCACCCTCGGTAGCGGGGCATTTTAGGGAGCAGTTCTTC. Its translation: CASSPSVAGHFREQFF.

This chain links TRBV4-3 with TRBJ1-6; D not certain. The V and J ends lost 0 bases and 6 bases respectively, with 12 bases between them. Germline CDR1 and CDR2: LGHNA and YSLEER. This CDR3 has 16 amino acids. As DNA, the CDR3 is TGCGCCAGCAGCCAAGATCTATTAGCCGTTAATTCACCCCTCCACTTT. Protein sequence: CASSQDLLAVNSPLHF.

This clone turned up a few times. V gene TRBV19 combines with J gene TRBJ1-2; TRBD1 matches at 9 bases. J gave up 4 bases and V 6 bases, and 9 bases lay outside the gene matches. The germline V gene has CDR1 LNHDA and CDR2 SQIVND (reference sequence). This CDR3 contains 15 residues. CDR3 in amino acids: CASRHPGQGSYGYTF. The DNA for the CDR3 is TGTGCCAGTAGGCATCCGGGACAGGGATCCTATGGCTACACCTTC.

This chain uses TRBV19 with TRBJ2-1; 8 bases line up with TRBD2. Trimming took 7 bases from V and 8 from J; bases not matched to a gene: 13. This CDR3 is 15 amino acids long. CDR1 is LNHDA, CDR2 SQIVND, per germline (reference sequence). CDR3 DNA: TGTGCCAGTAAAAGGTCCCGGGGGGGAGTCGATGAGCAGTTCTTC. This codes for CASKRSRGGVDEQFF.

This chain uses TRBV4-1 with TRBJ1-6, with TRBD1 identical over 7 bases. This CDR3 region has 16 residues. Germline V gene sequence: CDR1 MGHRA, CDR2 YSYEKL. V was clipped by 0 bases and J by 8 bases; unmatched bases: 7. The CDR3 region has the DNA TGCGCCAGCAGCCAAGATCTCCAGGGGGGATATTCACCCCTCCACTTT. Its translation is CASSQDLQGGYSPLHF.

The genes are TRBV9 and TRBJ1-3; no firm D call. Trimming removed 0 bases from V and 0 bases from J, with 13 bases in between. The V gene's germline CDR1 is SGDLS and CDR2 YYNGEE. The CDR3 sequence is 17 residues long. The DNA for the CDR3 is TGTGCCAGCAGCGTAGCTCTGGGAGAACCCTCTGGAAACACCATATATTTT. The encoded protein is CASSVALGEPSGNTIYF.

V gene TRBV6-5 combines with J gene TRBJ2-7; 7 bases line up with TRBD1. This CDR3 has 14 residues. V was pared by 0 bases and J by 1 base, with 0 bases of the junction left unmatched. CDR1 and CDR2 (germline): MNHEY, SVGAGI. CDR3 amino acids: CASSYSQGSYEQYF. The DNA for the CDR3 is TGTGCCAGCAGTTACTCACAGGGGTCCTACGAGCAGTACTTC.

This chain connects TRBV19 to TRBJ2-1, with 10 bases aligning to TRBD1. V shed 3 bases, J shed 7 bases, and the junction held 12 bases outside the gene matches. Germline CDR1 and CDR2: LNHDA and SQIVND (reference sequence). The CDR3 sequence is 17 residues long. The CDR3 loop reads CASSIPPGQGLRNEQFF. The CDR3 DNA reads TGTGCCAGTAGTATCCCCCCGGGACAGGGGTTGCGGAATGAGCAGTTCTTC.

The CDR3 nucleotides read TGCGCCAGCAGCTTGACAGGGGGCCAAGAGACCCAGTACTTC. As protein: CASSLTGGQETQYF. The chain uses TRBV5-1 and TRBJ2-5; 8 bases match TRBD1. V lost 1 base and J lost 1; bases outside the gene matches: 0. The length of the CDR3 is 14 residues. The germline V gene encodes CDR1 SGHRS and CDR2 YFSETQ.

The chain has TRBV7-6 and TRBJ1-1, with 7 bases that match TRBD1. Germline loops: CDR1 SGHVS, CDR2 FNYEAQ. Trimming cost V 6 bases and J 5 bases; bases outside gene matches: 12. The CDR3 totals 15 residues. DNA of the CDR3: TGTGCCAGCAGGACTAAGACAGGGCTGCATACTGAAGCTTTCTTT. The encoded protein is CASRTKTGLHTEAFF.

The CDR3 is CASSLLKTSGRPKETQYF. The CDR3 nucleotides are TGTGCCAGCAGCTTACTGAAGACTAGCGGGCGACCAAAAGAGACCCAGTACTTC. V is TRBV11-3 and J is TRBJ2-5, with 10 bases fitting TRBD2. This CDR3 spans 18 amino acids. Germline V gene lookup returns CDR1 SGHNT and CDR2 YENEEA. J gave up 3 bases and V 2 bases, and 12 bases lay outside the gene matches. The entire variable domain, with the rest obtained from reference TRBV11-3 and TRBJ2-5, is as follows: EAGVVQSPRYKIIEKKQPVAFWCNPISGHNTLYWYLQNLGQGPELLIRYENEEAVDDSQLPKDRFSAERLKGVDSTLKIQPAELGDSAVYLCASSLLKTSGRPKETQYFGPGTRLLVL.

V and J are TRBV9 and TRBJ1-2, with D unresolved. The V gene's germline CDR1 is SGDLS and CDR2 YYNGEE. The CDR3 consists of 14 residues. V shed 4 bases and J shed 3 bases, with 13 bases lying between them. The CDR3 DNA sequence: TGTGCCAGCAGCCAGGCCACCGACCACTATGGCTACACCTTC. Translating it yields CASSQATDHYGYTF.

This chain connects TRBV19 to TRBJ2-2; 8 bases are shared with TRBD1. Germline assignment: CDR1 LNHDA and CDR2 SQIVND (reference sequence). CDR3 length: 15 residues. The V segment lost 6 bases and the J segment 4 bases; nucleotides outside the gene matches: 7. CDR3 sequence reads: CASSPDRAVTGELFF. For the CDR3, the DNA is TGTGCCAGTAGCCCGGACAGGGCGGTCACCGGGGAGCTGTTTTTT.

The chain combines TRBV13 with TRBJ1-1; no reliable D call. The V gene's germline CDR1 is PRHDT and CDR2 FYEKMQ (reference sequence). V was clipped by 1 base and J by 4 bases, with 7 bases between them. The CDR3 contains 13 residues. The chain's CDR3 is CASSLVGGTEAFF. The CDR3 DNA reads as TGTGCCAGCAGCTTAGTTGGCGGCACTGAAGCTTTCTTT.

CDR3 coding DNA: TGTGCCAGCAGCAAGGGACAGTGGGACTACGAGCAGTACTTC. Translated: CASSKGQWDYEQYF. The chain joins TRBV5-6 to TRBJ2-7; TRBD1 matches at 7 bases. V shed 4 bases and J 3 bases; nucleotides not matched to a gene: 7. Germline V gene data show CDR1 as SGHDT and CDR2 as YYEEEE. The length of the CDR3 is 14 residues.

The CDR3 loop is CAIKADRGSTNEQFF. CDR3 nucleotide sequence: TGTGCCATCAAGGCAGACAGGGGATCGACCAATGAGCAGTTCTTC. The chain employs TRBV10-3 and TRBJ2-1; TRBD1 aligns across 8 bases. Trimming at V came to 7 bases and at J to 6 bases, leaving 11 bases not matched to a gene. This CDR3 is 15 amino acids long. Per germline, CDR1 ENHRY and CDR2 SYGVKD.

The chain has TRBV11-3 and TRBJ2-1; TRBD2 matches at 8 bases. The CDR3 runs 13 residues. Germline CDR1 reads SGHNT; CDR2 reads YENEEA. After removal of 5 bases from V and 7 bases from J, the junction contained 4 bases not matched to a gene. The CDR3, as DNA: TGTGCCAGCAGCCGACTAGCGATGAATGAGCAGTTCTTC. This translates into CASSRLAMNEQFF.

V gene TRBV16 combines with J gene TRBJ1-4; no definite D call. Per germline, CDR1 KGHSY and CDR2 FQNENV. The V gene lost 4 bases and the J gene lost 8 bases, with 14 bases spanning the gap. This CDR3 region has 14 residues. This CDR3 reads CASSPGGLREKLFF. The DNA of the CDR3 is TGTGCCAGCAGCCCCGGCGGGCTACGGGAAAAACTGTTTTTT.

CDR3 amino acids: CASSLGQLNEKLFF. The DNA of the CDR3 is TGTGCCAGCAGCTTAGGACAGCTAAATGAAAAACTGTTTTTT. The genes are TRBV7-9 and TRBJ1-4, with D possibly TRBD1 on 5 matching bases. The CDR3 loop spans 14 amino acids. V gave up 1 base and J gave up 5 bases, with 8 bases separating them. Germline lookup yields CDR1 SEHNR and CDR2 FQNEAQ (reference sequence).

The V gene is TRBV14, the J gene TRBJ2-7, with a possible D match to TRBD2 (5 bases). This CDR3 has 15 amino acids. Trimming shortened V by 1 base and J by 7 bases, and 17 bases separated the two germline ends. Germline V lookup: CDR1 SGHDN, CDR2 FVKESK. CDR3 nucleotides: TGTGCCAGCAGCCAAGTAGTTTCACCGTCGGGGGAGCAGTACTTC. Residues: CASSQVVSPSGEQYF.

This chain joins TRBV18 and TRBJ1-1; possible D gene TRBD1, 5 bases. CDR3 length: 14 residues. Trimming removed 2 bases at V and 1 base at J, with 8 bases between. CDR1 and CDR2 from the germline V gene are KGHSH and LQKENI. CDR3 residues: CASSPLGANTEAFF. The CDR3, as DNA: TGTGCCAGCTCACCATTAGGGGCGAACACTGAAGCTTTCTTT.

The V gene is TRBV5-1, the J gene TRBJ1-4; 9 nucleotides agree with TRBD1. Germline trimming cut 7 bases from V and 6 bases from J; bases unmatched to any gene: 10. This CDR3 contains 15 residues. The germline V gene has CDR1 SGHRS and CDR2 YFSETQ. The CDR3 is CASCLGQGRDEKLFF. The CDR3 nucleotides read TGCGCCAGCTGCCTGGGACAGGGTCGGGATGAAAAACTGTTTTTT.